This T cell receptor beta chain came from a study of cytomegalovirus exposure and HLA in healthy donors. Clones were sequenced by immunoSEQ multiplex PCR, and TCRdb holds only the in-frame ones, with some missing. This repertoire shows about 56,000 clones, 90% to 95% found once; its top ten account for 1.7%. Germline CDR1 is LNHDA and CDR2 is SQIVND (reference sequence). CDR3 length equals 16 residues. V was clipped by 7 bases and J by 2 bases; unmatched bases: 8. The rearrangement uses TRBV19 and TRBJ2-6; 7 bases line up with TRBD2. The TCR comes from a woman aged 18 to 35 in good health and CMV-seropositive. The sample consisted of PBMCs. CDR3 residues: CASNPGGTTGANVLTF. DNA for the CDR3: TGTGCCAGTAATCCCGGGGGGACGACTGGGGCCAACGTCCTGACTTTC. Supplemented by reference TRBV19 and TRBJ2-6, the full variable domain reads DGGITQSPKYLFRKEGQNVTLSCEQNLNHDAMYWYRQDPGQGLRLIYYSQIVNDFQKGDIAEGYSVSREKKESFPLTVTSAQKNPTAFYLCASNPGGTTGANVLTFGAGSRLTVL.